Listed below are T cell receptor beta chains from one sample, sequenced in a study of OX40 agonist ivuxolimab in advanced cancers. Assay used: immunoSEQ multiplex PCR; TCRdb lists only in-frame clones, some missing. The repertoire holds tens of thousands of clones, with roughly 87% as singletons. This material consisted of CD4+ or CD8+ T cells sorted from blood, taken in a trial of the OX40 agonist ivuxolimab. Source of these receptors: an adult with an advanced solid tumor such as melanoma, head and neck, liver or kidney cancer. Both conserved end residues are part of each CDR3. Each record gives: V gene, D gene, J gene, clone size, CDR3 protein, CDR3 DNA. The D gene is left open where the match is weak. Some rows mark clone size as missing; the rest say once, few, many or name a class of expanded clone.

V: TRBV6-5; D: -; J: TRBJ2-4; size: -; CDR3: CASSSRRVDIQYF; DNA: TGTGCCAGCAGTTCCCGTCGGGTGGACATTCAGTACTTC
V: TRBV19; D: -; J: TRBJ2-5; size: -; CDR3: CASREQETQYF; DNA: TGTGCCAGTAGAGAACAAGAGACCCAGTACTTC
V: TRBV9; D: -; J: TRBJ1-2; size: -; CDR3: CASSAWTGSGYTF; DNA: TGTGCCAGCAGCGCATGGACGGGCTCAGGCTACACCTTC
V: TRBV4-2; D: -; J: TRBJ2-5; size: -; CDR3: CASSLQQGAQETQYF; DNA: TGTGCCAGCAGCCTTCAACAGGGCGCCCAAGAGACCCAGTACTTC
V: TRBV5-1; D: TRBD1; J: TRBJ2-1; size: -; CDR3: CASSFETGGYNEQFF; DNA: TGCGCCAGCAGCTTCGAAACAGGGGGGTACAATGAGCAGTTCTTC
V: TRBV18; D: -; J: TRBJ1-1; size: few; CDR3: CASSPGSGREVAFF; DNA: TGTGCCAGCTCACCGGGATCCGGGCGGGAGGTAGCTTTCTTT
V: TRBV6-5; D: TRBD2; J: TRBJ2-3; size: few; CDR3: CASSRSGTSTDTQYF; DNA: TGTGCCAGCAGTAGATCCGGGACTAGTACAGATACGCAGTATTTT
V: TRBV18; D: -; J: TRBJ2-2; size: -; CDR3: CASSPPRGPGTAGELFF; DNA: TGTGCCAGCTCACCACCTCGGGGGCCAGGGACGGCCGGGGAGCTGTTTTTT
V: TRBV7-9; D: -; J: TRBJ2-7; size: -; CDR3: CASRPTGMGEQYF; DNA: TGTGCCAGCAGACCTACAGGGATGGGGGAGCAGTACTTC
V: TRBV6-1; D: -; J: TRBJ2-5; size: -; CDR3: CASSRVPGETQYF; DNA: TGTGCCAGCAGCAGGGTTCCTGGGGAGACCCAGTACTTC
V: TRBV11-2; D: -; J: TRBJ2-7; size: -; CDR3: CASTLTRDVQSYEQYF; DNA: TGTGCCAGCACCCTAACCCGGGACGTACAATCCTACGAGCAGTACTTC
V: TRBV5-1; D: TRBD1; J: TRBJ2-6; size: -; CDR3: CASSLGQGAGANVLTF; DNA: TGCGCCAGCAGCTTGGGTCAGGGGGCTGGGGCCAACGTCCTGACTTTC
V: TRBV30; D: -; J: TRBJ2-7; size: -; CDR3: CAWSMSPTSYEQYF; DNA: TGTGCCTGGAGTATGAGTCCAACGTCCTACGAGCAGTACTTC
V: TRBV4-2; D: -; J: TRBJ2-1; size: -; CDR3: CASSPRWEPLKKQFF; DNA: TGTGCCAGCAGCCCCCGTTGGGAACCTCTAAAGAAGCAGTTCTTC
V: TRBV5-1; D: TRBD2; J: TRBJ2-1; size: -; CDR3: CASREIAGGVDNEQFF; DNA: TGCGCCAGCAGAGAAATAGCGGGAGGAGTCGACAATGAGCAGTTCTTC
V: TRBV7-2; D: TRBD2; J: TRBJ2-7; size: -; CDR3: CASSLGGSGRYEQYF; DNA: TGTGCCAGCAGCTTAGGTGGTAGCGGGAGGTACGAGCAGTACTTC
V: TRBV10-1; D: TRBD2; J: TRBJ2-3; size: -; CDR3: CASSDPTSGSPDTQYF; DNA: TGCGCCAGCAGTGACCCAACTAGCGGGAGCCCAGATACGCAGTATTTT
V: TRBV13; D: -; J: TRBJ2-1; size: -; CDR3: CASSFRAYNNEQFF; DNA: TGTGCCAGCAGCTTCAGGGCCTATAATAATGAGCAGTTCTTC
V: TRBV2; D: -; J: TRBJ2-2; size: -; CDR3: CASSPTVTGELFF; DNA: TGTGCCAGCAGTCCGACAGTTACCGGGGAGCTGTTTTTT
V: TRBV4-2; D: -; J: TRBJ1-4; size: -; CDR3: CASSPTGRGNEKLFF; DNA: TGTGCCAGCAGCCCGACGGGCCGCGGTAATGAAAAACTGTTTTTT
V: TRBV18; D: -; J: TRBJ2-7; size: -; CDR3: CASSPHPSYEQYF; DNA: TGTGCCAGCTCACCACACCCATCCTACGAGCAGTACTTC
V: TRBV19; D: -; J: TRBJ1-2; size: -; CDR3: CASSLPPGTVRANYGYTF; DNA: TGTGCCAGTAGTCTCCCGCCGGGGACCGTCAGAGCTAACTATGGCTACACCTTC
V: TRBV7-2; D: -; J: TRBJ2-5; size: -; CDR3: CASSLFVGGGPKQETQYF; DNA: TGTGCCAGCAGCTTATTTGTTGGGGGTGGGCCGAAACAAGAGACCCAGTACTTC
V: TRBV28; D: -; J: TRBJ2-7; size: -; CDR3: CASRGAVMRYEQYF; DNA: TGTGCCAGCAGGGGGGCTGTTATGAGATACGAGCAGTACTTC
V: TRBV18; D: -; J: TRBJ2-5; size: once; CDR3: CASSLTAKETQYF; DNA: TGTGCCAGCTCACTAACGGCTAAAGAGACCCAGTACTTC
V: TRBV15; D: -; J: TRBJ2-3; size: -; CDR3: CATSRVVQFDTDTQYF; DNA: TGTGCCACCAGCAGAGTTGTCCAGTTCGACACAGATACGCAGTATTTT
V: TRBV2; D: -; J: TRBJ2-7; size: -; CDR3: CASRTRDVNYEQYF; DNA: TGTGCCAGCAGGACCCGGGACGTGAACTACGAGCAGTACTTC
V: TRBV19; D: -; J: TRBJ2-2; size: -; CDR3: CASSMSFLTGELFF; DNA: TGTGCCAGTAGTATGAGTTTTCTTACCGGGGAGCTGTTTTTT
V: TRBV28; D: -; J: TRBJ1-3; size: -; CDR3: CASGTASTANNTIYF; DNA: TGTGCCAGCGGGACTGCTTCGACCGCGAACAACACCATATATTTT
V: TRBV6-5; D: -; J: TRBJ1-4; size: -; CDR3: CASSSRMGGLFF; DNA: TGTGCCAGCAGTTCCAGAATGGGGGGACTGTTTTTT